Below, 28 T cell receptor beta chains from the same sample are listed, as sequenced in a study of T cell responses to AZD1222 COVID-19 vaccine. Clones were sequenced by immunoSEQ multiplex PCR, and TCRdb holds only the in-frame ones, with some missing. This table has about 130,000 clones, roughly 93% appearing once. Sequencing was performed on peripheral blood, taken on day 0 of AZD1222 vaccination. These TCRs come from an adult in good health.

V and J are TRBV5-1 and TRBJ1-3; 9 bases align to TRBD1. Losses at the gene ends were 1 base for V and 0 bases for J; bases not matched to a gene: 2. The CDR3 runs to 16 residues. The germline V gene encodes CDR1 SGHRS and CDR2 YFSETQ. DNA for the CDR3: TGCGCCAGCAGCTTGACAGGGGGCGCCTCTGGAAACACCATATATTTT. This gives the protein CASSLTGGASGNTIYF.

The rearrangement links TRBV3-1 (or the pseudogene TRBV3-2) to TRBJ1-5; D is perhaps TRBD1 (6 bases). V was trimmed by 1 base and J by 6 bases, leaving 13 bases between them. The CDR3 has 15 residues. Germline CDR1 reads LGHDT; CDR2 reads YNNKEL (reference sequence). The CDR3 loop reads CASSQVGGAGQPQHF. CDR3 in DNA: TGTGCCAGCAGCCAAGTGGGGGGGGCAGGTCAGCCCCAGCATTTT.

V usage is TRBV28 and J usage is TRBJ1-3; a weak D match, TRBD1 (5 bases). V dropped 5 bases and J dropped 7 bases, with 15 bases sitting between them. Per the germline V gene, CDR1 is MDHEN and CDR2 is SYDVKM. The CDR3 contains 14 residues. CDR3 DNA: TGTGCCAGCAGTAGCGGGGGAATTGAGAACACCATATATTTT. This sequence encodes CASSSGGIENTIYF.

The chain employs TRBV19 and TRBJ2-2; D gene unclear. Germline CDR1 reads LNHDA; CDR2 reads SQIVND (reference sequence). This CDR3 is built from 16 residues. The V end was cut by 4 bases, the J end by 2 bases, with 14 bases between. The CDR3 loop reads CASSRPRDLNTGELFF. DNA of the CDR3: TGTGCCAGTAGTAGACCCCGCGACCTAAACACCGGGGAGCTGTTTTTT.

The chain recombines TRBV6-6 with TRBJ1-1, with 10 bases matching TRBD1. The V segment lost 7 bases and the J segment 0 bases; nucleotides outside the gene matches: 2. Germline lookup yields CDR1 MNHNY and CDR2 SVGAGI (reference sequence). The CDR3 is made up of 14 amino acids. This chain's CDR3 is CASIDRGLNTEAFF. CDR3 sequence (DNA): TGTGCCAGCATTGACAGGGGGCTGAACACTGAAGCTTTCTTT.

The chain combines TRBV7-9 with TRBJ2-7; 7 nucleotides agree with TRBD2. CDR1 SEHNR and CDR2 FQNEAQ come from the germline V gene (reference sequence). V lost 1 base, J lost 3 bases, and 6 bases stayed unmatched. This CDR3 has 15 residues. The CDR3: CASSLVGGSSYEQYF. DNA for the CDR3: TGTGCCAGCAGCTTAGTCGGGGGGTCTAGCTACGAGCAGTACTTC.

V usage is TRBV5-1 and J usage is TRBJ1-1; the match to TRBD1 covers 8 bases. V was clipped by 5 bases and J by 4 bases; unmatched bases: 10. Per germline, CDR1 SGHRS and CDR2 YFSETQ. The CDR3 is 15 amino acids. The CDR3 DNA follows: TGCGCCAGCAGACCGGCAACAGGGGGTCGCACTGAAGCTTTCTTT. Translating gives CASRPATGGRTEAFF.

J is TRBJ2-1 and V is TRBV3-1 (or the pseudogene TRBV3-2); D might be TRBD2 (6 bases). The CDR3 loop spans 16 amino acids. Per germline, CDR1 LGHDT and CDR2 YNNKEL (reference sequence). Trimming removed 4 bases from V and 7 bases from J, with 20 bases in between. In DNA, the CDR3 is TGTGCCAGCAGCCGCCACGGGACGGGAGCAAGTAATGAGCAGTTCTTC. This gives the protein CASSRHGTGASNEQFF.

This rearrangement joins TRBV12-3 or TRBV12-4 to TRBJ2-1; D assignment may be TRBD1 or TRBD2 (5 bases each). Trimming pared 5 bases from V and 11 bases from J, leaving 13 bases between. This CDR3 spans 12 amino acids. The CDR3 is CASSQDPGQQFF. CDR3 in DNA: TGTGCCAGCAGTCAGGACCCGGGACAGCAGTTCTTC.

The chain joins TRBV6-5 to TRBJ2-7, with D uncertain. This CDR3 is built from 14 residues. Trimming took off 4 bases at V and 4 bases at J, with 14 bases between the two ends. CDR1 and CDR2 from the germline V gene are MNHEY and SVGAGI. The CDR3 DNA sequence: TGTGCCAGCAGTTTAACCACGCCTTTTTACGAGCAGTACTTC. This translates into CASSLTTPFYEQYF.

The chain uses TRBV7-2 and TRBJ2-2, with 7 bases identical to TRBD2. The germline V gene has CDR1 SGHTA and CDR2 FQGNSA. CDR3 size: 14 residues. After removal of 6 bases from V and 7 bases from J, the junction contained 8 bases not matched to a gene. CDR3 sequence: CASSPSGAGGELFF. For the CDR3, the DNA is TGTGCCAGCAGTCCGAGCGGGGCGGGCGGGGAGCTGTTTTTT.

The rearrangement links TRBV28 to TRBJ1-5; D is unresolved. This CDR3 comprises 12 residues. Germline CDR1 reads MDHEN; CDR2 reads SYDVKM. The V end was cut by 7 bases, the J end by 0 bases, with 4 bases between. The CDR3 region has the DNA TGTGCCAGCACGTATAGCAATCAGCCCCAGCATTTT. Translated, it gives CASTYSNQPQHF. Using reference TRBV28 and TRBJ1-5 for the parts outside the CDR3, the full variable domain is DVKVTQSSRYLVKRTGEKVFLECVQDMDHENMFWYRQDPGLGLRLIYFSYDVKMKEKGDIPEGYSVSREKKERFSLILESASTNQTSMYLCASTYSNQPQHFGDGTRLSIL.

The gene calls are TRBV5-1 and TRBJ1-1; D unclear. Germline V CDR1 and CDR2: SGHRS, YFSETQ. The V gene lost 4 bases and the J gene lost 4 bases, with 11 bases spanning the gap. There are 13 residues in the CDR3. The CDR3 coding sequence is TGCGCCAGCAGCCCATCGGATGCCACTGAAGCTTTCTTT. As protein: CASSPSDATEAFF.

The V call is TRBV9, the J call TRBJ2-1; 12 bases are a match to TRBD2. This CDR3 region has 16 residues. The trim removed 0 bases at V and 8 bases at J, leaving 6 bases unmatched. Germline values: CDR1 SGDLS, CDR2 YYNGEE. CDR3 region: CASSVGASGRGDEQFF. The CDR3 DNA reads TGTGCCAGCAGCGTAGGCGCTAGCGGGAGGGGAGATGAGCAGTTCTTC.

This chain connects TRBV15 to TRBJ1-2; 10 positions match TRBD1. CDR1 and CDR2 from the germline V gene are LNHNV and YYDKDF (reference sequence). V lost 3 bases and J lost 3; bases outside the gene matches: 1. The CDR3 runs to 14 residues. The CDR3 protein is CATSRGTGDYGYTF. CDR3 DNA: TGTGCCACCAGCAGGGGGACAGGGGACTATGGCTACACCTTC. Variable domain in full (rest from reference TRBV15 and TRBJ1-2): DAMVIQNPRYQVTQFGKPVTLSCSQTLNHNVMYWYQQKSSQAPKLLFHYYDKDFNNEADTPDNFQSRRPNTSFCFLDIRSPGLGDTAMYLCATSRGTGDYGYTFGSGTRLTVV.

V and J are TRBV3-1 (or the pseudogene TRBV3-2) and TRBJ2-5; TRBD2 agrees at 7 bases. In germline, CDR1 is LGHDT, CDR2 YNNKEL (reference sequence). CDR3 length equals 16 residues. J gave up 2 bases and V 3 bases, and 9 bases lay outside the gene matches. The CDR3 nucleotides read TGTGCCAGCAGCCAGATTCCCGGACTAGGGCAAGAGACCCAGTACTTC. Encoded protein: CASSQIPGLGQETQYF.

This sequence joins TRBV14 and TRBJ2-1; TRBD2 aligns across 9 bases. The junction had 5 bases not matched to a gene; V was cut back by 6 bases and J by 5 bases. The CDR3 is 14 residues long. The germline V gene has CDR1 SGHDN and CDR2 FVKESK. The CDR3 DNA is TGTGCCAGCAGTCGACTAGCGGCTAACAATGAGCAGTTCTTC. This translates into CASSRLAANNEQFF.

The chain recombines TRBV30 with TRBJ2-2; 8 nucleotides align to TRBD2. Germline CDR1 and CDR2: GTSNPN and SVGIG (reference sequence). V dropped 0 bases and J dropped 1; count of bases not matched to a gene: 10. The CDR3 runs to 18 residues. CDR3 in amino acids: CAWSVTLADLLNTGELFF. CDR3 in DNA: TGTGCCTGGAGTGTAACACTAGCGGACTTATTGAACACCGGGGAGCTGTTTTTT.

The rearrangement uses TRBV19 and TRBJ2-3, with D perhaps matching TRBD2 (6 bases). V was pared by 3 bases and J by 0 bases, with 10 bases between. This CDR3 spans 15 amino acids. Germline V gene lookup returns CDR1 LNHDA and CDR2 SQIVND (reference sequence). The chain's CDR3 is CASSINAGSTDTQYF. The DNA for the CDR3 is TGTGCCAGTAGTATCAATGCGGGAAGCACAGATACGCAGTATTTT.

This clone was observed once. The CDR3 here is CASSMNMNTEAFF. CDR3 coding DNA: TGCGCCAGCAGCATGAACATGAACACTGAAGCTTTCTTT. The chain joins TRBV10-1 to TRBJ1-1, with D hard to call. This CDR3 spans 13 amino acids. CDR1 is WNHNN and CDR2 is SYGVQD in the germline V gene (reference sequence). Trimming removed 6 bases at V and 0 bases at J, with 8 bases between.

This clone has just one count. The CDR3 loop is CASSEFGDTDTQYF. Written as DNA, the CDR3 is TGTGCCAGCAGTGAATTTGGGGACACAGATACGCAGTATTTT. This chain links TRBV25-1 with TRBJ2-3; unclear D gene. Trimming stripped 1 base from V and 2 bases from J, with 7 bases between. This CDR3 is built from 14 residues. CDR1 MGHDK and CDR2 SYGVNS come from the germline V gene. Complete variable domain (other parts from reference TRBV25-1 and TRBJ2-3): EADIYQTPRYLVIGTGKKITLECSQTMGHDKMYWYQQDPGMELHLIHYSYGVNSTEKGDLSSESTVSRIRTEHFPLTLESARPSHTSQYLCASSEFGDTDTQYFGPGTRLTVL.

The J gene is TRBJ1-5, the V gene TRBV6-1; no definite D call. There are 13 residues in the CDR3. CDR1 and CDR2 from the germline V gene are MNHNS and SASEGT. Trimming removed 7 bases at V and 7 bases at J, with 14 bases between. The CDR3 nucleotides are TGTGCCAGCAAAGGAGTTTCGGGACAGCCCCAGCATTTT. It codes for CASKGVSGQPQHF.

The chain is built from TRBV19 and TRBJ2-1; 10 bases are shared with TRBD2. This CDR3 is 16 amino acids long. V trimming: 3 bases; J trimming: 8 bases; junction bases outside the gene matches: 10. Germline V gene sequence: CDR1 LNHDA, CDR2 SQIVND (reference sequence). The CDR3 reads CASSIKGASGGHEQFF. The CDR3 bases are TGTGCCAGTAGTATTAAAGGGGCTAGCGGGGGTCATGAGCAGTTCTTC.

V gene TRBV5-1 combines with J gene TRBJ1-1; unclear D gene. This CDR3 has 14 residues. The V end was cut by 0 bases, the J end by 3 bases, with 9 bases between. The germline gives CDR1 SGHRS, CDR2 YFSETQ. CDR3 amino acids: CASSLDGRDTEAFF. In DNA, the CDR3 is TGCGCCAGCAGCTTGGATGGGAGGGACACTGAAGCTTTCTTT.

This rearrangement joins TRBV11-3 to TRBJ2-1, with TRBD1 matching over 7 bases. The junction had 12 bases not matched to a gene; V was cut back by 1 base and J by 9 bases. CDR1 is SGHNT and CDR2 is YENEEA in the germline V gene. This CDR3 has 16 amino acids. CDR3 residues: CASSLGEGGGLGEQFF. As DNA, the CDR3 is TGTGCCAGCAGCTTAGGGGAAGGGGGCGGTTTGGGTGAGCAGTTCTTC.

The J gene is TRBJ2-5, the V gene TRBV29-1; TRBD2 aligns across 11 bases. The trim removed 5 bases at V and 2 bases at J, leaving 7 bases unmatched. This CDR3 spans 15 amino acids. CDR1 is SQVTM and CDR2 is ANQGSEA in the germline V gene. The CDR3 sequence: CSVPTGTSGQETQYF. CDR3 coding DNA: TGCAGCGTTCCTACGGGGACTAGCGGACAAGAGACCCAGTACTTC.

V and J are TRBV12-3 or TRBV12-4 and TRBJ2-3; D not certain. The V end lost 2 bases, the J end lost 5 bases, and 5 bases lay between the germline ends. This CDR3 is 12 amino acids long. The CDR3 loop reads CASSLWGDTQYF. The CDR3 region has the DNA TGTGCCAGCAGTTTATGGGGAGATACGCAGTATTTT.

The chain carries TRBV19 and TRBJ2-5; possibly TRBD2 for D (7 bases). V dropped 4 bases and J dropped 3 bases, with 24 bases sitting between them. This CDR3 is 18 amino acids long. The V gene's germline CDR1 is LNHDA and CDR2 SQIVND (reference sequence). The CDR3 DNA sequence: TGTGCCAGTAGTAAGACAGGTAAAATGTCTAGCGGAAAAGAGACCCAGTACTTC. Its protein product is CASSKTGKMSSGKETQYF.